This T cell receptor beta chain was recovered during a study of blood T cell repertoires in COVID-19. As for the study in general: Donors in the United States, Italy and Spain gave samples during acute or convalescent COVID-19. The analysed material was cDNA or gDNA that came from T cells, B-cell-depleted T cells, or PBMCs.

Original data processing: Amplification with reference gene primers provided the estimates of nucleated cell counts. The repertoire was sequenced with immunoSEQ multiplex PCR; TCRdb's copy has only in-frame clones and lacks some. V and J calls and clone size are given by that table; D and trimming were obtained from the DNA. Of 90,000 to 120,000 clones listed, 85% to 90% are singletons. The CDR3 is 16 residues long. V was pared by 5 bases and J by 5 bases, with 6 bases of the junction left unmatched. CDR1 is SGHTA, CDR2 FQGNSA, per germline. This receptor was taken from a man aged 50-60 years with acute or convalescent COVID-19. Material: peripheral blood. The chain employs TRBV7-2 and TRBJ2-3; 14 nucleotides match TRBD2. CDR3 in amino acids: CASSEEGLAGEDTQYF. CDR3 nucleotide sequence: TGTGCCAGCAGCGAAGAGGGACTAGCGGGAGAAGATACGCAGTATTTT. The whole variable domain, filled in from reference TRBV7-2 and TRBJ2-3, reads GAGVSQSPSNKVTEKGKDVELRCDPISGHTALYWYRQSLGQGLEFLIYFQGNSAPDKSGLPSDRFSAERTGGSVSTLTIQRTQQEDSAVYLCASSEEGLAGEDTQYFGPGTRLTVL.